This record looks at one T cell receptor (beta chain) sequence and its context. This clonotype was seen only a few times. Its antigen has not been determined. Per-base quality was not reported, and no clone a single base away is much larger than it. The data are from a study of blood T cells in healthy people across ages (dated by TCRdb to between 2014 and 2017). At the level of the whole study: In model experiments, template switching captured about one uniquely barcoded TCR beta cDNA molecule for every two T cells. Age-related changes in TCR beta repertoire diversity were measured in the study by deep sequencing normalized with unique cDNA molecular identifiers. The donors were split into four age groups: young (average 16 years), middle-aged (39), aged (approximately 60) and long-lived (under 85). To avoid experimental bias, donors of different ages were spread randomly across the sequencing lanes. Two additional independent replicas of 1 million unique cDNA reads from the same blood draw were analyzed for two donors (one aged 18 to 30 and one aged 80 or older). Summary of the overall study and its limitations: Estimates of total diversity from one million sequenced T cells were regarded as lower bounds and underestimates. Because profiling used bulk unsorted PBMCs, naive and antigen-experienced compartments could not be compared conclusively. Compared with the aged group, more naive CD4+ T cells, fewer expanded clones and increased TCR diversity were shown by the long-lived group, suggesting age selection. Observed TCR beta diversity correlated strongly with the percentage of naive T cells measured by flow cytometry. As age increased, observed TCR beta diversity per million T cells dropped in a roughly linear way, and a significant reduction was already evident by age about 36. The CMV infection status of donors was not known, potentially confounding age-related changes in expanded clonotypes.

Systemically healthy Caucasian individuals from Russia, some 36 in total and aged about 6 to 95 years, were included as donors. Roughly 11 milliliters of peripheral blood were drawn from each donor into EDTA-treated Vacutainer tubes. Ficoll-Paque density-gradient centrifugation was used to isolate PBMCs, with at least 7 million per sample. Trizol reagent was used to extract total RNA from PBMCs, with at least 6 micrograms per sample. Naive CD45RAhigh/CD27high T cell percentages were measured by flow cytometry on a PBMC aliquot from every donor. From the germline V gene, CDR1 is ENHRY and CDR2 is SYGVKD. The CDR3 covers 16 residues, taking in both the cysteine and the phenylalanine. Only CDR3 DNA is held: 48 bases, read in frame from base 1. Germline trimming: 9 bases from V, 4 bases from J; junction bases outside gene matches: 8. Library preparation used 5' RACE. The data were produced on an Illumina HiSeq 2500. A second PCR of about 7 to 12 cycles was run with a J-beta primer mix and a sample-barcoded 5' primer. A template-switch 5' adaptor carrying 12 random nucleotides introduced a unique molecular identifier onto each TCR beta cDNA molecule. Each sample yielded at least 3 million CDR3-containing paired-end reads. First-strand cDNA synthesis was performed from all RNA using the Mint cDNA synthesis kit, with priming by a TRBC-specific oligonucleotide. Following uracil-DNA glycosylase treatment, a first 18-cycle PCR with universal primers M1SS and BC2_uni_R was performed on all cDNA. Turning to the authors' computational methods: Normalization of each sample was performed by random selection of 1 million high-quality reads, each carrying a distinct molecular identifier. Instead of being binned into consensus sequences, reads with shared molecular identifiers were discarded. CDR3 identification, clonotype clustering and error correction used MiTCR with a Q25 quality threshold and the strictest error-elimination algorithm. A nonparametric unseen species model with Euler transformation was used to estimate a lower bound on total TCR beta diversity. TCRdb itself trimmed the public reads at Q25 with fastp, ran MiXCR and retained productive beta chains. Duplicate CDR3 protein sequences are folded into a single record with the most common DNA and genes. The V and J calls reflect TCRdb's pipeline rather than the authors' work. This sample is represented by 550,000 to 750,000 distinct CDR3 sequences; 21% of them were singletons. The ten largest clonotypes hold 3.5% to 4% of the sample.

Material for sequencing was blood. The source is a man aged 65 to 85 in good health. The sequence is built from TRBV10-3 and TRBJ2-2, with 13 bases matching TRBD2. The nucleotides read TGTGCCATTCCAGGACTAGCGGGAGCAGGCACCGGGGAGCTGTTTTTT. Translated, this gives CAIPGLAGAGTGELFF.